This entry lists 15 T cell receptor beta chains sequenced from one sample in a study of regulatory T cells in long-lasting Graves disease. Time point here: persistent/refractory GD, antithyroid drugs over 5 years with positive TRAb. Making the TCR library involved RNA that had been extracted from PBMCs. Researchers made TCR beta libraries by using iRepertoire HTBI primers and running Arm-PCR on CDR3 regions. A single record per CDR3 protein comes from TCRdb applying MiXCR to the multiplex PCR reads. The table has 700,000 or so distinct CDR3 sequences, about 32% seen once. The starting material was peripheral blood mononuclear cells (PBMCs), obtained when the disease was refractory, from a patient treated with antithyroid drugs. The receptors originated from a female donor with Graves disease.

V usage is TRBV20-1 and J usage is TRBJ1-2, with a tentative D call TRBD1 (6 bases). This CDR3 spans 13 amino acids. Germline assignment: CDR1 DFQATT and CDR2 SNEGSKA (reference sequence). V lost 3 bases and J 6 bases, leaving 14 bases between the germline ends. This CDR3 is CSAREPGANGYTF. In nucleotides, the CDR3 is TGCAGTGCTAGGGAGCCGGGGGCTAATGGCTACACCTTC.

The chain joins TRBV5-5 to TRBJ2-1; D tentatively fits TRBD1 or TRBD2 (6 bases each). With 6 bases removed from V and 3 bases from J, the gap between germline ends came to 16 bases. The CDR3 spans 15 residues. CDR1 and CDR2 from the germline V gene are SGHKS and YYEKEE (reference sequence). In nucleotides, the CDR3 is TGTGCCAGCACCCCTGGGGGGCCGAACTACAATGAGCAGTTCTTC. Its protein product is CASTPGGPNYNEQFF. Together with reference TRBV5-5 and TRBJ2-1, the CDR3 gives the full variable domain: DAGVTQSPTHLIKTRGQQVTLRCSPISGHKSVSWYQQVLGQGPQFIFQYYEKEERGRGNFPDRFSARQFPNYSSELNVNALLLGDSALYLCASTPGGPNYNEQFFGPGTRLTVL.

This clonotype appeared many times. This chain links TRBV19 with TRBJ1-2; 7 bases are shared with TRBD1. Germline CDR1 is LNHDA and CDR2 is SQIVND (reference sequence). Germline trimming cut 6 bases from V and 9 bases from J; bases unmatched to any gene: 7. The CDR3 contains 12 residues. CDR3 bases: TGTGCCAGTAGCCCGACAGGGACGAGCTACACCTTC. This sequence encodes CASSPTGTSYTF.

Regarding this clonotype: One junction end disagrees with the germline gene, perhaps due to a read error. The J gene is TRBJ1-2, the V gene TRBV6-1; D is ambiguous. This CDR3 region has 14 residues. Germline assignment: CDR1 MNHNS and CDR2 SASEGT. CDR3 coding DNA: TGTACCAGCAGTCCCCAACGATCTAACTATGGCTACACCTTC. Its translation: CTSSPQRSNYGYTF.

The V gene is TRBV11-2, the J gene TRBJ2-7, with 8 bases lining up with TRBD2. Germline CDR1 is SGHAT and CDR2 is FQNNGV. Losses at the gene ends were 4 bases for V and 0 bases for J; bases not matched to a gene: 5. This CDR3 has 15 residues. The CDR3 nucleotides read TGTGCCAGCAGCTCGACGGGAGGGGTCTCCTACGAGCAGTACTTC. Translated, it gives CASSSTGGVSYEQYF.

The chain carries TRBV20-1 and TRBJ1-2; 8 bases line up with TRBD1. This CDR3 has 13 amino acids. V gave up 5 bases and J gave up 3 bases; unmatched junction bases: 5. Germline V gene data show CDR1 as DFQATT and CDR2 as SNEGSKA (reference sequence). The chain's CDR3 is CSAHGQGDYGYTF. In DNA, the CDR3 is TGCAGTGCTCACGGACAGGGAGACTATGGCTACACCTTC.

This chain uses TRBV19 with TRBJ2-5; 14 positions agree with TRBD2. The CDR3 spans 16 residues. Trimming removed 4 bases from V and 5 bases from J; junction bases left unmatched: 6. Germline lookup yields CDR1 LNHDA and CDR2 SQIVND (reference sequence). The CDR3 here is CASSTGLAGGQETQYF. In DNA, the CDR3 is TGTGCCAGTAGTACTGGACTAGCGGGAGGTCAGGAGACCCAGTACTTC. Filled out from reference TRBV19 and TRBJ2-5, the complete variable domain reads DGGITQSPKYLFRKEGQNVTLSCEQNLNHDAMYWYRQDPGQGLRLIYYSQIVNDFQKGDIAEGYSVSREKKESFPLTVTSAQKNPTAFYLCASSTGLAGGQETQYFGPGTRLLVL.

This clonotype has ten or more counts. The genes are TRBV28 and TRBJ1-2; 7 bases are shared with TRBD1. CDR1 MDHEN and CDR2 SYDVKM come from the germline V gene. J was trimmed by 4 bases and V by 1 base; bases with no gene match: 9. CDR3 size: 16 residues. The CDR3 DNA is TGTGCCAGCAGTTTATTCGACAGGGTTCGTACCTATGGCTACACCTTC. Translated, it gives CASSLFDRVRTYGYTF.

This clonotype showed up many times. The gene calls are TRBV6-1 and TRBJ2-7; maybe TRBD1 (6 bases). Germline assignment: CDR1 MNHNS and CDR2 SASEGT. With 3 bases removed from V and 0 bases from J, the gap between germline ends came to 12 bases. The CDR3 is 15 residues long. In nucleotides, the CDR3 is TGTGCCAGCAGTGATTTAGGACAGAGCTCCTACGAGCAGTACTTC. As protein: CASSDLGQSSYEQYF.

This chain joins TRBV6-2 or TRBV6-3 and TRBJ1-5; a possible D gene is TRBD1 (6 bases). Germline CDR1 reads MNHEY; CDR2 reads SVGEGT. V was cut by 2 bases and J by 7 bases, with 9 bases left in between. This CDR3 has 13 amino acids. CDR3 sequence: CASSYNGGQPQHF. CDR3 DNA sequence: TGTGCCAGCAGTTACAACGGGGGCCAGCCCCAGCATTTT.

As for this clonotype: Because the CDR3's place on the DNA is in doubt, the DNA is left out and the CDR3 is given as listed by TCRdb. The J gene is TRBJ2-5, the V gene TRBV28; the table assigns TRBD2, which was not confirmed against the DNA. From germline, CDR1 is MDHEN and CDR2 SYDVKM. With termini counted, the CDR3 has 16 amino acids. CDR3 sequence reads: CASSSSTSGIQETQYF.

CDR3 sequence reads: CSVGRQSSYNEQFF. In DNA form, the CDR3 reads TGCAGCGTTGGTCGGCAGAGCTCCTACAATGAGCAGTTCTTC. This rearrangement joins TRBV29-1 to TRBJ2-1; the D is unclear. The CDR3 has 14 amino acids. V gave up 4 bases and J gave up 0 bases, with 10 bases separating them. Per the germline V gene, CDR1 is SQVTM and CDR2 is ANQGSEA.

The sample holds many counts of this clonotype. V gene TRBV28 combines with J gene TRBJ1-1; D ambiguous. Germline values: CDR1 MDHEN, CDR2 SYDVKM. V shed 3 bases and J shed 3 bases, with 8 bases lying between them. The CDR3 contains 13 residues. The CDR3, as DNA: TGTGCCAGCAGTTTCGACGGGTACACTGAAGCTTTCTTT. This encodes CASSFDGYTEAFF.

J is TRBJ1-2 and V is TRBV4-1; 10 nucleotides align to TRBD1. Germline loops: CDR1 MGHRA, CDR2 YSYEKL. The CDR3 loop spans 15 amino acids. The ends lost 3 bases at V and 6 bases at J; junction bases unmatched: 7. CDR3 loop: CASSHGTGDSHGYTF. The CDR3 DNA follows: TGCGCCAGCAGCCATGGGACAGGGGACAGTCATGGCTACACCTTC.

This rearrangement joins TRBV5-1 to TRBJ2-7, with D possibly matching TRBD2 (5 bases). CDR1 SGHRS and CDR2 YFSETQ come from the germline V gene. CDR3 length: 14 amino acids. The germline V and J ends were trimmed by 4 bases and 5 bases, with 16 bases remaining between them. DNA of the CDR3: TGCGCCAGCAGCCCGAGCGGAGTGACGGACGAGCAGTACTTC. This codes for CASSPSGVTDEQYF.